A selection of T cell receptor beta chains follows, all from one sample in a study of T cell changes during pregnancy in multiple sclerosis. Assay used: immunoSEQ multiplex PCR; TCRdb lists only in-frame clones, some missing. The data contain about 50,000 clones, approximately 93% of them seen just once; the ten biggest clones take up around 0.34%. Material: CD4+ T cells from peripheral blood mononuclear cells, obtained in the third trimester of pregnancy. These receptors came from a female donor with multiple sclerosis, enrolled in a pregnancy study. Both conserved end residues are part of each CDR3. A D gene is named only where the DNA matches it firmly. Part of the rows lack a size; the others show once, few, many or a class for expanded clones.

D gene	clone size	V gene	J gene	CDR3 protein	CDR3 DNA
-	-	TRBV2	TRBJ1-2	CASRAGHYGYTF	TGTGCCAGCAGAGCGGGGCACTATGGCTACACCTTC
TRBD2	few	TRBV6-5	TRBJ2-2	CASRAGGTGELFF	TGTGCCAGCAGGGCCGGGGGGACCGGGGAGCTGTTTTTT
-	-	TRBV7-2	TRBJ1-1	CASRGGIGGEAFF	TGTGCCAGCCGGGGGGGCATAGGAGGTGAAGCTTTCTTT
-	-	TRBV7-9	TRBJ1-6	CASSPPGSSYNSPLHF	TGTGCCAGCAGCCCCCCCGGGAGCTCCTATAATTCACCCCTCCACTTT
-	-	TRBV28	TRBJ1-6	CASSFYRDNSPLHF	TGTGCCAGCAGTTTTTACAGGGATAATTCACCCCTCCACTTT
TRBD1	-	TRBV28	TRBJ2-2	CASSLVGQGFANTGELFF	TGTGCCAGCAGTTTAGTGGGACAGGGTTTCGCGAACACCGGGGAGCTGTTTTTT
TRBD2	-	TRBV9	TRBJ2-4	CASGDAGGRIQYF	TGTGCCAGCGGGGACGCGGGGGGTCGGATTCAGTACTTC
-	-	TRBV10-3	TRBJ2-3	CAIREGGSDTQYF	TGTGCCATCAGGGAAGGAGGCTCAGATACGCAGTATTTT
TRBD1	-	TRBV4-3	TRBJ1-2	CASSQDWPHPGTGEGYTF	TGCGCCAGCAGCCAAGATTGGCCCCATCCCGGGACAGGGGAGGGCTACACCTTC
-	-	TRBV5-1	TRBJ1-2	CASSLHTSGNSNYGYTF	TGCGCCAGCAGCTTGCACACCTCAGGGAATTCTAACTATGGCTACACCTTC
TRBD2	-	TRBV18	TRBJ2-5	CASLPQRGDQETQYF	TGTGCCAGCTTACCACAGCGGGGGGATCAAGAGACCCAGTACTTC
-	-	TRBV27	TRBJ1-6	CASTQTASSYNSPLHF	TGTGCCAGCACTCAGACAGCTAGCTCCTATAATTCACCCCTCCACTTT
TRBD1	-	TRBV19	TRBJ1-1	CASSSDRGTEAFF	TGTGCCAGTAGTTCTGACAGGGGGACTGAAGCTTTCTTT
TRBD2	-	TRBV5-4	TRBJ2-5	CASSFGLAGEETQYF	TGTGCCAGCAGCTTTGGACTAGCGGGAGAAGAGACCCAGTACTTC
TRBD1	once	TRBV7-2	TRBJ2-4	CASSLAQGLAKNIQYF	TGTGCCAGCAGCTTAGCACAGGGGTTAGCCAAAAACATTCAGTACTTC
-	-	TRBV5-6	TRBJ2-6	CASSLAPDHTISGANVLTF	TGTGCCAGCTCGCTTGCTCCGGATCATACTATTTCTGGGGCCAACGTCCTGACTTTC
-	-	TRBV6-5	TRBJ1-5	CASSRTGLYQPQHF	TGTGCCAGCAGCCGTACGGGACTCTATCAGCCCCAGCATTTT
TRBD1	-	TRBV7-8	TRBJ1-1	CASSLRDRAEAFF	TGTGCCAGCAGCTTAAGGGACAGGGCTGAAGCTTTCTTT